Each of the 22 T cell receptor beta chains below was sequenced from the same sample in a study of tumor-infiltrating lymphocytes in primary liver carcinoma. They got blood RNA out of unsorted whole blood and also pulled out germline DNA. Priming with a constant-region primer yielded TCR beta cDNA from about 450 ng total RNA. Slightly modified ARM-PCR with three nested multiplex PCR rounds yielded TCR beta libraries. The opening two PCR rounds, around 9 cycles each, paired TRBV1-TRBV30 forward primers with a C-beta reverse primer. TCRdb called the multiplex PCR reads again in MiXCR, with one record for every CDR3 protein. The sample consists of 300,000 to 400,000 distinct CDR3 sequences, less than 65% of them appearing once. Sequenced input: peripheral blood. These receptors all stem from a man between 40 and 49 years old with primary liver carcinoma and hepatitis B virus infection.

This clonotype showed up many times. V and J are TRBV6-5 and TRBJ2-2; no clear D. Germline-derived CDR1 and CDR2 are MNHEY and SVGAGI. The V end lost 4 bases, the J end lost 5 bases, and 14 bases lay between the germline ends. The CDR3 is 15 residues long. The CDR3 coding sequence is TGTGCCAGCAGTTCAGGCCCTGTCAGTACCGGGGAGCTGTTTTTT. Protein: CASSSGPVSTGELFF.

About this clonotype itself: A clone one base away is much larger, so this may be a read error. The chain is built from TRBV12-3 or TRBV12-4 and TRBJ2-1; TRBD2 aligns across 12 bases. The CDR3 runs 14 residues. Trimming at V came to 6 bases and at J to 12 bases, leaving 9 bases not matched to a gene. DNA for the CDR3: TGTGCCAGCAGCCCCCGGACTAGCGGGGATGGGCAGTTCTTC. This encodes CASSPRTSGDGQFF.

The sample holds a few counts of this clonotype. A much larger clonotype is one base distant, so this may be a read error. The chain carries TRBV29-1 and TRBJ2-1; 14 nucleotides match TRBD2. The CDR3 contains 16 residues. Germline V gives CDR1 SQVTM, CDR2 ANQGSEA. CDR3 protein: CSLEGLAGVSYNEQFF. In DNA form, the CDR3 reads TGCAGCCTTGAGGGACTAGCGGGGGTATCCTACAATGAGCAGTTCTTC.

The J gene is TRBJ2-7, the V gene TRBV29-1; perhaps TRBD2 as D (5 bases). The CDR3 is 12 amino acids. Trimming pared 6 bases from V and 3 bases from J, leaving 12 bases between. The germline V gene has CDR1 SQVTM and CDR2 ANQGSEA. DNA for the CDR3: TGCAGCGTCGGCGACTACGGCTACGAGCAGTACTTC. Protein: CSVGDYGYEQYF.

The rearrangement links TRBV28 to TRBJ2-1; 10 nucleotides align to TRBD2. V shed 2 bases, J shed 10 bases, and the junction held 5 bases outside the gene matches. The CDR3 sequence is 14 residues long. The V gene's germline CDR1 is MDHEN and CDR2 SYDVKM. CDR3 sequence (DNA): TGTGCCAGCAGTTTAGCGGGACTAGCGACGGAGCAGTTCTTC. This translates into CASSLAGLATEQFF.

This clonotype appeared a few times. V usage is TRBV11-2 and J usage is TRBJ2-3; D unclear. The germline gives CDR1 SGHAT, CDR2 FQNNGV. V lost 1 base and J 0 bases, leaving 8 bases between the germline ends. This CDR3 comprises 15 residues. CDR3 DNA sequence: TGTGCCAGCAGCTTAGGGTGGGTTAGCACAGATACGCAGTATTTT. As protein: CASSLGWVSTDTQYF.

This clonotype was recorded a few times. The chain employs TRBV2 and TRBJ2-3; 11 bases agree with TRBD2. Germline V CDR1 and CDR2: SNHLY, FYNNEI. The CDR3 extends over 14 amino acids. Losses at the gene ends were 4 bases for V and 6 bases for J; bases not matched to a gene: 3. In nucleotides, the CDR3 is TGTGCCAGCAGTGGGCTAGCGGGAGGTGATACGCAGTATTTT. This translates into CASSGLAGGDTQYF.

The table lists this clonotype with many counts. The chain links TRBV12-3 or TRBV12-4 to TRBJ1-5; D is uncertain. This CDR3 spans 12 amino acids. V was shortened by 5 bases and J by 3 bases, with 5 bases between the two germline ends. The DNA of the CDR3 is TGTGCCAGCAGTCCTAACAATCAGCCCCAGCATTTT. It encodes CASSPNNQPQHF.

The V call is TRBV29-1, the J call TRBJ2-1; no clear D gene. Germline CDR1 SQVTM, CDR2 ANQGSEA. There are 13 residues in the CDR3. CDR3 region: CSLDEVAYNEQFF. The DNA of the CDR3 is TGCAGTCTTGACGAAGTGGCCTACAATGAGCAGTTCTTC.

Comments on this clonotype: Its ends do not fully match the called genes, so a read error is possible. The chain employs TRBV11-2 and TRBJ2-1; TRBD2 agrees at 7 bases. Germline V gene lookup returns CDR1 SGHAT and CDR2 FQNNGV. The CDR3 spans 15 residues. The CDR3 bases are TGTGCCAACGGCTTTAGCGGGTCACTCGACAATGAGCAATTCTTC. Its translation: CANGFSGSLDNEQFF. The full variable domain, completed using reference TRBV11-2 and TRBJ2-1, is EAGVAQSPRYKIIEKRQSVAFWCNPISGHATLYWYQQILGQGPKLLIQFQNNGVVDDSQLPKDRFSAERLKGVDSTLKIQPAKLEDSAVYLCANGFSGSLDNEQFFGPGTRLTVL.

Note on this clonotype: The junction shows a germline mismatch at one end, possibly a read error. The chain uses TRBV4-1 and TRBJ2-2, with D possibly being TRBD2 (5 bases). The V gene's germline CDR1 is MGHRA and CDR2 YSYEKL. CDR3 length: 12 residues. The CDR3: CTSSQEAGELFF. CDR3 DNA sequence: TGCACCAGCAGCCAAGAAGCCGGGGAGCTGTTTTTC.

This chain connects TRBV7-9 to TRBJ1-1; D might be TRBD1 (5 bases). This CDR3 spans 15 amino acids. CDR1 and CDR2 from the germline V gene are SEHNR and FQNEAQ (reference sequence). V was cut by 5 bases and J by 1 base, with 14 bases left in between. The CDR3: CASSPRQSENTEAFF. The CDR3 region has the DNA TGTGCCAGCAGCCCACGACAGTCGGAGAACACTGAAGCTTTCTTT.

This clonotype was seen just once. The germline gene is not matched at one end of the junction; a read error may be the cause. The chain has TRBV28 and TRBJ2-4; TRBD2 aligns across 9 bases. Looked up from germline, CDR1 is MDHEN and CDR2 is SYDVKM. The CDR3 contains 16 residues. The CDR3 nucleotides are TGTGCCAGCAGCCTTCTAGCGGGGCTAGCCAAAACCATTCAGTACTTC. It codes for CASSLLAGLAKTIQYF.

Concerning this clonotype itself: A much larger clone lies a single base off, so this may be a read error. V is TRBV5-4 and J is TRBJ2-5; D might be TRBD2 (6 bases). The germline CDR1 and CDR2 sequences are SGHNT and YYREEE (reference sequence). The CDR3 is 14 amino acids. In DNA form, the CDR3 reads TGTGCCAGCAGCTTGGTCGGGGGAGAAGAGACCAAGTACTTC. As protein: CASSLVGGEETKYF.

Relative to its sample, this clonotype is medium-sized. The chain recombines TRBV4-2 with TRBJ2-3; 10 bases line up with TRBD2. Germline CDR1 LGHNA, CDR2 YNFKEQ. The CDR3 length is 15 residues. The J segment lost 4 bases and the V segment lost 0 bases, leaving 1 base of the junction unmatched. In DNA, the CDR3 is TGTGCCAGCAGCCAAGAAGCGGGAGGGCCAGATACGCAGTATTTT. Protein product: CASSQEAGGPDTQYF.

Regarding this clonotype: One end of the junction is discordant with germline, which a read error may explain. The rearrangement uses TRBV6-2 or TRBV6-3 and TRBJ2-1; tentative D call: TRBD2 (5 bases). Germline V CDR1 and CDR2: MNHEY, SVGEGT. This CDR3 is 16 amino acids long. CDR3 sequence reads: CASSPQTRASCNEQFF. CDR3 nucleotides: TGTGCCAGCAGTCCTCAAACGAGGGCCTCCTGCAATGAGCAGTTCTTC.

This clonotype has only a few counts. The rearrangement uses TRBV28 and TRBJ1-2, with D tentatively TRBD1 (5 bases). The V end was cut by 5 bases, the J end by 3 bases, with 13 bases between. The CDR3 covers 14 residues. Germline-derived CDR1 and CDR2 are MDHEN and SYDVKM. Here the CDR3 reads CASSGRDDHYGYTF. The CDR3 DNA reads TGTGCCAGCAGTGGCCGGGACGATCACTATGGCTACACCTTC.

The chain recombines TRBV11-1 with TRBJ2-5; D gene unclear. CDR1 is SGHAT, CDR2 FQDESV, per germline (reference sequence). Trimming left V 7 bases short and J 3 bases short, with 12 bases between. This CDR3 contains 13 residues. The CDR3 bases are TGTGCCAGCAACTTGGCGGATAAAGAGACCCAGTACTTC. Amino acids: CASNLADKETQYF.

This clonotype has a single count. Sequence at one end of the junction differs from germline and may be a read error. This rearrangement joins TRBV11-2 to TRBJ1-1; TRBD1 matches at 10 bases. This CDR3 is built from 15 residues. Germline CDR1 is SGHAT and CDR2 is FQNNGV. CDR3 amino acids: CVSRPWDRGLTEALF. The CDR3 bases are TGTGTCAGCAGGCCCTGGGACAGGGGTCTAACTGAAGCTCTCTTT.

V is TRBV4-1 and J is TRBJ1-1; 7 nucleotides align to TRBD1. CDR1 is MGHRA and CDR2 is YSYEKL in the germline V gene. This CDR3 comprises 17 residues. Trimming cost V 0 bases and J 3 bases; bases outside gene matches: 10. The CDR3 here is CASSQDNQGVQDTEAFF. In nucleotides, the CDR3 is TGCGCCAGCAGCCAAGATAATCAGGGGGTGCAAGACACTGAAGCTTTCTTT.

The V call is TRBV10-3, the J call TRBJ2-1, with 7 bases fitting TRBD1. J gave up 6 bases and V 4 bases, and 6 bases lay outside the gene matches. The CDR3 length is 14 residues. The germline V gene has CDR1 ENHRY and CDR2 SYGVKD. CDR3 sequence: CAISADRVGNEQFF. CDR3 nucleotides: TGTGCCATCAGTGCCGACAGGGTCGGCAATGAGCAGTTCTTC.

This clonotype was seen ten or more times. The J gene is TRBJ1-3, the V gene TRBV6-5, with D maybe TRBD1 (6 bases). This CDR3 has 16 amino acids. Per germline, CDR1 MNHEY and CDR2 SVGAGI. V was shortened by 0 bases and J by 2 bases, with 11 bases between the two germline ends. The CDR3: CASSYSVGQPGNTIYF. Here the CDR3 DNA reads TGTGCCAGCAGTTACTCCGTAGGACAGCCTGGAAACACCATATATTTT.